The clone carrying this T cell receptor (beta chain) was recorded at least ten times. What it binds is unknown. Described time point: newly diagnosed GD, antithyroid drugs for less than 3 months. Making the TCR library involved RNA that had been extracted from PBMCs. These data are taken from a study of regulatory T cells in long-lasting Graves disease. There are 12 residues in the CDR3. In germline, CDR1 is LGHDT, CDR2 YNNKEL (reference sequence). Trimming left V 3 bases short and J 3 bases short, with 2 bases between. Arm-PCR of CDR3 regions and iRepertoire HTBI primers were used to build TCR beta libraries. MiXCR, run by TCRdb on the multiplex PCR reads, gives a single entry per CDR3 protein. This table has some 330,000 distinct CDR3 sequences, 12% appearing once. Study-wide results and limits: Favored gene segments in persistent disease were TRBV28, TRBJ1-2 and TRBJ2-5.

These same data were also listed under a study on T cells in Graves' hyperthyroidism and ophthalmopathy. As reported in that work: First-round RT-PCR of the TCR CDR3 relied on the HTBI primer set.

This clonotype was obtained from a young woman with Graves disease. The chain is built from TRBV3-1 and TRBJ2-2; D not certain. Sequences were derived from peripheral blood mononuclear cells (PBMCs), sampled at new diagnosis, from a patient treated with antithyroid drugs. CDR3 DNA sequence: TGTGCCAGCAGCCACTACACCGGGGAGCTGTTTTTT. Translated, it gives CASSHYTGELFF.